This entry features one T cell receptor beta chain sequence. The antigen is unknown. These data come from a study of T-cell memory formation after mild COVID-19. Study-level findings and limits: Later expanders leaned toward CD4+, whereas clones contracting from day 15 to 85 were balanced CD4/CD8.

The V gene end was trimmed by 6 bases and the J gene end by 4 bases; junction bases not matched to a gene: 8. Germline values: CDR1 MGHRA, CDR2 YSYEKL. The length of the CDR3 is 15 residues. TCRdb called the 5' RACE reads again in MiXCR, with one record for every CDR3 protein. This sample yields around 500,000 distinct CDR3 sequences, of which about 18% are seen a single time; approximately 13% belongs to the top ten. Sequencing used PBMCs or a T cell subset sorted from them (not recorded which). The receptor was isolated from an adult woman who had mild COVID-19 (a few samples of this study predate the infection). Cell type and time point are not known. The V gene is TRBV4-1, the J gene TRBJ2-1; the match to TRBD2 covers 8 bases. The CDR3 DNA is TGCGCCAGCAGTAAGTCCGGGACTAGATACAATGAGCAGTTCTTC. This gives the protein CASSKSGTRYNEQFF.